At least ten counts were recorded for the clone carrying this T cell receptor beta chain. The antigen remains unidentified. The read terminates 3 residues before the CDR3 end, so the remaining end is supplied by the germline J gene. The data originate from a study of T cell clonality in common variable immunodeficiency. General study points: Reportedly, TCR beta sequences from common variable immunodeficiency showed fewer deletions and N-nucleotide insertions.

In germline, CDR1 is SNHLY, CDR2 FYNNEI. V gave up 7 bases and J gave up 4 bases; unmatched junction bases: 5. The CDR3 length is 13 residues. TCRdb's copy holds only in-frame clones and misses some; the assay was immunoSEQ multiplex PCR. Sampling found about 21,000 clones, none seen once. This rearrangement joins TRBV2 to TRBJ2-7, with 9 bases identical to TRBD2. This clonotype was obtained from a human donor with common variable immunodeficiency. The source material was peripheral blood mononuclear cells. The CDR3 region is CASTGTSSYEQYF. CDR3 bases read: TGTGCCAGCACAGGGACTAGCAGTTACGAG.